These 26 T cell receptor beta chains came from one sample sequenced in a study of radiation and T cells in renal cell carcinoma. Sequencing used immunoSEQ multiplex PCR; TCRdb keeps in-frame clones, though not all of them. The sample includes 70,000 to 80,000 clones, approximately 86% of them seen just once. Time point denoted: blood 2 weeks post-SBRT. Documented treatment: 15 Gy SBRT to primary tumor, nephrectomy 4 weeks later. Source: blood, taken from a patient whose treatment included radiotherapy and nephrectomy. Source of these receptors: a woman aged 45-60 years with renal cell carcinoma.

The chain has TRBV4-3 and TRBJ2-2, with 8 nucleotides matching TRBD2. Germline V lookup: CDR1 LGHNA, CDR2 YSLEER. The ends lost 2 bases at V and 1 base at J; junction bases unmatched: 6. CDR3 length: 17 residues. CDR3: CASSQSLSGGNTGELFF. For the CDR3, the DNA is TGCGCCAGCAGCCAAAGTTTGAGCGGGGGGAACACCGGGGAGCTGTTTTTT.

This chain joins TRBV11-2 and TRBJ2-1, with D unclear. This CDR3 is built from 12 residues. V lost 6 bases and J lost 8, with 11 bases in between. Germline V lookup: CDR1 SGHAT, CDR2 FQNNGV. Written as DNA, the CDR3 is TGTGCCAGCAGTAGGTTCACGTATGAGCAGTTCTTC. Translation: CASSRFTYEQFF. Looking up the rest from reference TRBV11-2 and TRBJ2-1 gives the full variable domain: EAGVAQSPRYKIIEKRQSVAFWCNPISGHATLYWYQQILGQGPKLLIQFQNNGVVDDSQLPKDRFSAERLKGVDSTLKIQPAKLEDSAVYLCASSRFTYEQFFGPGTRLTVL.

This clone was detected only once. V usage is TRBV7-2 and J usage is TRBJ1-6; D is unresolved. CDR3 length: 11 residues. Germline V CDR1 and CDR2: SGHTA, FQGNSA. Trimming took off 5 bases at V and 8 bases at J, with 4 bases between the two ends. The DNA of the CDR3 is TGTGCCAGCAGCGAGTATTCACCCCTCCACTTT. Protein: CASSEYSPLHF. Looking up the rest from reference TRBV7-2 and TRBJ1-6 gives the full variable domain: GAGVSQSPSNKVTEKGKDVELRCDPISGHTALYWYRQSLGQGLEFLIYFQGNSAPDKSGLPSDRFSAERTGGSVSTLTIQRTQQEDSAVYLCASSEYSPLHFGNGTRLTVT.

This rearrangement joins TRBV15 to TRBJ1-2; TRBD1 agrees at 7 bases. This CDR3 has 17 amino acids. J was trimmed by 1 base and V by 5 bases; bases with no gene match: 13. The germline CDR1 and CDR2 sequences are LNHNV and YYDKDF (reference sequence). The CDR3: CATSLTWRGRGNYGYTF. The CDR3 coding sequence is TGTGCCACCAGCCTTACTTGGAGGGGGCGGGGTAACTATGGCTACACCTTC.

This clone has only a few counts. V gene TRBV7-8 combines with J gene TRBJ1-2, with a tentative D call TRBD1 (5 bases). Germline assignment: CDR1 SGHVS and CDR2 FQNEAQ. The CDR3 spans 13 residues. The V gene lost 5 bases and the J gene lost 6 bases, with 13 bases spanning the gap. Here the CDR3 DNA reads TGTGCCAGCAGCGTTCTAAGGGGCGATGGCTACACCTTC. Its translation: CASSVLRGDGYTF.

The chain uses TRBV19 and TRBJ1-6, with unresolved D. V was cut by 6 bases and J by 4 bases, with 7 bases left in between. This CDR3 spans 13 amino acids. From germline, CDR1 is LNHDA and CDR2 SQIVND (reference sequence). In nucleotides, the CDR3 is TGTGCCAGTAGGGTAGCTTATAATTCACCCCTCCACTTT. Translating it yields CASRVAYNSPLHF. Drawing the rest from reference TRBV19 and TRBJ1-6, the complete variable domain is DGGITQSPKYLFRKEGQNVTLSCEQNLNHDAMYWYRQDPGQGLRLIYYSQIVNDFQKGDIAEGYSVSREKKESFPLTVTSAQKNPTAFYLCASRVAYNSPLHFGNGTRLTVT.

This chain joins TRBV7-9 and TRBJ2-5, with D possibly matching TRBD2 (5 bases). The CDR3 runs 15 residues. In germline, CDR1 is SEHNR, CDR2 FQNEAQ (reference sequence). V lost 1 base and J lost 5, with 14 bases in between. The CDR3 DNA is TGTGCCAGCAGCTTAGATTTAACTAGTTTTGAGACCCAGTACTTC. It yields the protein CASSLDLTSFETQYF.

The V and J genes are TRBV7-2 and TRBJ2-2, with D unclear. V was trimmed by 5 bases and J by 4 bases, leaving 8 bases between them. There are 13 residues in the CDR3. CDR1 is SGHTA, CDR2 FQGNSA, per germline. CDR3 residues: CASSRGRTGELFF. In DNA, the CDR3 is TGTGCCAGCAGCCGTGGACGCACCGGGGAGCTGTTTTTT.

V is TRBV2 and J is TRBJ2-2; D not certain. Germline lookup yields CDR1 SNHLY and CDR2 FYNNEI. The CDR3 loop spans 14 amino acids. V gave up 7 bases and J gave up 1 base, with 10 bases separating them. The CDR3 DNA reads as TGTGCCAGCAAGATCGACCTGAACACCGGGGAGCTGTTTTTT. Protein product: CASKIDLNTGELFF.

The rearrangement uses TRBV15 and TRBJ1-1; no firm D call. The V end lost 1 base, the J end lost 4 bases, and 13 bases lay between the germline ends. The CDR3 extends over 15 amino acids. The germline gives CDR1 LNHNV, CDR2 YYDKDF (reference sequence). The CDR3 coding sequence is TGTGCCACCAGCAGAGCCCTTGAGAGGGTCACTGAAGCTTTCTTT. Its protein is CATSRALERVTEAFF. The complete variable domain, with remaining parts taken from reference TRBV15 and TRBJ1-1, reads DAMVIQNPRYQVTQFGKPVTLSCSQTLNHNVMYWYQQKSSQAPKLLFHYYDKDFNNEADTPDNFQSRRPNTSFCFLDIRSPGLGDTAMYLCATSRALERVTEAFFGQGTRLTVV.

The rearrangement links TRBV28 to TRBJ1-2, with D possibly matching TRBD1 (5 bases). Trimming took 4 bases from V and 8 from J, leaving 17 bases between them. The CDR3 loop spans 14 amino acids. Looked up from germline, CDR1 is MDHEN and CDR2 is SYDVKM. The CDR3 coding sequence is TGTGCCAGCAGTTCCCCGGGGGGGGAAAAGGGCTACACCTTC. Its translation is CASSSPGGEKGYTF.

This clone was observed once. The rearrangement uses TRBV5-4 and TRBJ2-4, with D perhaps TRBD1 (5 bases). The CDR3 runs 13 residues. Germline V CDR1 and CDR2: SGHNT, YYREEE (reference sequence). With 4 bases removed from V and 6 bases from J, the gap between germline ends came to 11 bases. The CDR3 nucleotides are TGTGCCAGCAGCGGACGACAGAGAAACATTCAGTACTTC. It encodes CASSGRQRNIQYF.

This sequence joins TRBV5-1 and TRBJ2-1; D is undetermined. The V gene lost 5 bases and the J gene lost 1 base, with 10 bases spanning the gap. The CDR3 consists of 14 residues. CDR1 is SGHRS and CDR2 is YFSETQ in the germline V gene. CDR3 amino acids: CASSFEASYNEQFF. In DNA, the CDR3 is TGCGCCAGCAGTTTTGAAGCATCCTACAATGAGCAGTTCTTC.

The rearrangement uses TRBV7-9 and TRBJ2-7; 9 positions agree with TRBD1. The CDR3 covers 16 residues. Germline trimming cut 1 base from V and 1 base from J; bases unmatched to any gene: 5. Germline CDR1 is SEHNR and CDR2 is FQNEAQ (reference sequence). This chain's CDR3 is CASSLDLGQGSYEQYF. The CDR3 region has the DNA TGTGCCAGCAGCTTAGATCTGGGACAGGGTTCCTACGAGCAGTACTTC. Filled out from reference TRBV7-9 and TRBJ2-7, the complete variable domain reads DTGVSQNPRHKITKRGQNVTFRCDPISEHNRLYWYRQTLGQGPEFLTYFQNEAQLEKSRLLSDRFSAERPKGSFSTLEIQRTEQGDSAMYLCASSLDLGQGSYEQYFGPGTRLTVT.

The chain employs TRBV19 and TRBJ2-6, with D tentatively TRBD2 (5 bases). V was shortened by 6 bases and J by 0 bases, with 18 bases between the two germline ends. CDR3 length: 18 residues. CDR1 is LNHDA, CDR2 SQIVND, per germline (reference sequence). CDR3 protein: CASRSTWRRGSGANVLTF. Here the CDR3 DNA reads TGTGCCAGTAGGTCCACGTGGAGACGGGGCTCTGGGGCCAACGTCCTGACTTTC.

The rearrangement uses TRBV14 and TRBJ2-6; no clear D gene. Germline loops: CDR1 SGHDN, CDR2 FVKESK. CDR3 length: 17 amino acids. V was cut by 1 base and J by 0 bases, with 10 bases left in between. In nucleotides, the CDR3 is TGTGCCAGCAGCCAAGTCCTCCGAGGCTCTGGGGCCAACGTCCTGACTTTC. Protein product: CASSQVLRGSGANVLTF.

This clone was seen once. The chain couples TRBV7-9 to TRBJ1-1; 7 bases agree with TRBD1. From germline, CDR1 is SEHNR and CDR2 FQNEAQ (reference sequence). CDR3 size: 14 residues. Trimming at V came to 5 bases and at J to 7 bases, leaving 10 bases not matched to a gene. The CDR3 bases are TGTGCCAGCAGCATAAGACAGGGTTACGATGAAGCTTTCTTT. Amino acids: CASSIRQGYDEAFF.

The chain carries TRBV10-3 and TRBJ1-4; 8 nucleotides agree with TRBD1. The CDR3 contains 13 residues. Germline trimming cut 6 bases from V and 5 bases from J; bases unmatched to any gene: 2. Per germline, CDR1 ENHRY and CDR2 SYGVKD. CDR3 loop: CAIRGTGNEKLFF. The CDR3 DNA follows: TGTGCCATCAGGGGGACAGGCAATGAAAAACTGTTTTTT.

In the case of this clone: The junction differs from germline at one of its ends, possibly a read error. In the same sample, other DNA sequences code for this CDR3. The chain joins TRBV29-1 to TRBJ2-2; the match to TRBD1 covers 9 bases. The CDR3 is 14 amino acids. Germline V CDR1 and CDR2: SQVTM, ANQGSEA. DNA for the CDR3: TGCAGCGTTGGGGACAGGGTCGAGACCGGGGAACTGTTTTTT. Translated: CSVGDRVETGELFF.

The chain has TRBV10-1 and TRBJ1-6; 7 nucleotides align to TRBD1. Germline values: CDR1 WNHNN, CDR2 SYGVQD (reference sequence). CDR3 length: 12 amino acids. Unmatched junction bases numbered 0, after V lost 5 bases and J lost 8 bases. The CDR3, as DNA: TGCGCCAGCAGTACAGGGGATTCACCCCTCCACTTT. This gives the protein CASSTGDSPLHF.

This rearrangement joins TRBV5-6 to TRBJ1-2; D is undetermined. Germline V gene lookup returns CDR1 SGHDT and CDR2 YYEEEE. This CDR3 comprises 12 residues. V was clipped by 9 bases and J by 1 base, with 10 bases between them. The DNA for the CDR3 is TGTGCCACATGGCCGGGTAACTATGGCTACACCTTC. Translating it yields CATWPGNYGYTF. The complete variable domain, with remaining parts taken from reference TRBV5-6 and TRBJ1-2, reads DAGVTQSPTHLIKTRGQQVTLRCSPKSGHDTVSWYQQALGQGPQFIFQYYEEEERQRGNFPDRFSGHQFPNYSSELNVNALLLGDSALYLCATWPGNYGYTFGSGTRLTVV.

This rearrangement joins TRBV6-6 to TRBJ1-1, with D maybe TRBD1 (6 bases). V was cut by 2 bases and J by 1 base, with 8 bases left in between. The germline V gene has CDR1 MNHNY and CDR2 SVGAGI (reference sequence). CDR3 size: 14 residues. CDR3 amino acids: CASSYVGGNTEAFF. The CDR3 coding sequence is TGTGCCAGCAGTTACGTAGGGGGGAACACTGAAGCTTTCTTT.

V is TRBV5-5 and J is TRBJ2-7, with unresolved D. Germline assignment: CDR1 SGHKS and CDR2 YYEKEE (reference sequence). The V end lost 0 bases, the J end lost 6 bases, and 7 bases lay between the germline ends. The CDR3 runs 12 residues. CDR3 region: CASSLALAEQYF. CDR3 DNA: TGTGCCAGCAGCTTGGCTCTGGCCGAGCAGTACTTC.

V usage is TRBV19 and J usage is TRBJ1-2, with D unresolved. Germline V gene sequence: CDR1 LNHDA, CDR2 SQIVND (reference sequence). This CDR3 contains 15 residues. Trimming removed 3 bases at V and 2 bases at J, with 13 bases between. CDR3 DNA: TGTGCCAGTAGTATCCTACCCACAGAAAACTATGGCTACACCTTC. Its translation: CASSILPTENYGYTF.

The CDR3: CASRYVQGTDTQYF. In DNA, the CDR3 is TGTGCCAGCCGTTATGTTCAGGGAACAGATACGCAGTATTTT. The chain is built from TRBV27 and TRBJ2-3; D is perhaps TRBD1 (5 bases). Per the germline V gene, CDR1 is MNHEY and CDR2 is SMNVEV (reference sequence). V lost 8 bases and J lost 3, with 15 bases in between. The CDR3 runs 14 residues.

The CDR3 DNA reads TGTGCCAGCAGCCGCACAGGGGTTAGCAATCAGCCCCAGCATTTT. It yields the protein CASSRTGVSNQPQHF. This sequence joins TRBV9 and TRBJ1-5; 7 bases match TRBD1. Per germline, CDR1 SGDLS and CDR2 YYNGEE. CDR3 size: 15 residues. Trimming cost V 4 bases and J 0 bases; bases outside gene matches: 4.